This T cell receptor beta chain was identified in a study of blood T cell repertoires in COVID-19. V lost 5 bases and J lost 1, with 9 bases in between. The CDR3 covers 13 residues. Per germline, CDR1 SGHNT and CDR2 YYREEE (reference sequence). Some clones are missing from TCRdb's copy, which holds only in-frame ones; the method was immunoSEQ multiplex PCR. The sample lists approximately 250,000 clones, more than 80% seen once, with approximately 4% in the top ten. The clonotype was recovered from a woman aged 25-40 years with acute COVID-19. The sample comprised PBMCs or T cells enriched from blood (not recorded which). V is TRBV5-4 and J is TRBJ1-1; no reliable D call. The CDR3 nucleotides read TGTGCCAGCAGAAAGGACTGGAACACTGAAGCTTTCTTT. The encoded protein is CASRKDWNTEAFF.